These T cell receptor beta chains were read from a single sample in a study of OX40 agonist ivuxolimab in advanced cancers. This table comes from immunoSEQ multiplex PCR, and its TCRdb copy is limited to in-frame clones, with some not included. Found here are some 66,000 clones, 75% to 90% of them singletons; the top ten hold around 2.5%. Sequencing was performed on CD4+ or CD8+ T cells sorted from blood, taken in a trial of the OX40 agonist ivuxolimab. The receptors originated from an adult with an advanced solid tumor such as melanoma, head and neck, liver or kidney cancer. CDR3s include the opening cysteine and the closing phenylalanine or tryptophan. A D gene is named only where the DNA matches it firmly. Expanded clones are given a class, and other clones once, few, many or no size at all.

clone_size	d_call	j_call	v_call	cdr3_length	cdr3_nt	cdr3_aa
.	.	TRBJ2-2	TRBV19	15	TGTGCCAGTAGTATTTCCCTGGGAAACACCGGGGAGCTGTTTTTT	CASSISLGNTGELFF
.	TRBD1	TRBJ1-4	TRBV28	15	TGTGCCAGCAGTTTAAGGGACAGCCTATATGAAAAACTGTTTTTT	CASSLRDSLYEKLFF
.	.	TRBJ1-1	TRBV2	14	TGTGCCAGCAGTGAGAGCAAGCCGCTCACTGAAGCTTTCTTT	CASSESKPLTEAFF
.	.	TRBJ1-2	TRBV28	12	TGTGCCAGCAGTTCAACAGGGTATGGCTACACCTTC	CASSSTGYGYTF
.	TRBD2	TRBJ2-3	TRBV2	19	TGTGCCAGCAGTGAAGATTTAGGGACTAGCTGGGCTGTCACAGATACGCAGTATTTT	CASSEDLGTSWAVTDTQYF
.	.	TRBJ2-2	TRBV10-3	17	TGTGCCATCAGTGACCCTACTAGAGGCCCGGGGACCGGGGAGCTGTTTTTT	CAISDPTRGPGTGELFF
.	.	TRBJ1-1	TRBV21-1	15	TGTGCCAGCAGCAAGCCGGGACCCAGTCGTTGTGAAGCTTTCTTT	CASSKPGPSRCEAFF
.	.	TRBJ2-7	TRBV27	14	TGTGCCAGCAGTTTCGGCGCGGGCCCCTACGAGCAGTACTTC	CASSFGAGPYEQYF
.	.	TRBJ2-5	TRBV7-2	13	TGTGCCAGCAGCTCCCCCTACCAAGAGACCCAGTACTTC	CASSSPYQETQYF
once	.	TRBJ2-5	TRBV6-5	15	TGTGCCAGCAGCCATGCGGTAAAGCGGAGAGAGACCCAGTACTTC	CASSHAVKRRETQYF
.	.	TRBJ1-5	TRBV28	12	TGTGCCAGCAGTTTAAGGGGCCAGCCCCAGCATTTT	CASSLRGQPQHF
few	TRBD1	TRBJ1-2	TRBV19	15	TGTGCCAGTAGTATAGTGAGACAGGGGGGTTATGGCTACACCTTC	CASSIVRQGGYGYTF
.	.	TRBJ1-2	TRBV6-5	15	TGTGCCAGCAGAGAACCGGACGGAGGGCTCTATGGCTACACCTTC	CASREPDGGLYGYTF
.	TRBD1	TRBJ2-7	TRBV29-1	14	TGCAGCGTTGAGGAGGGACAGGGACTACGAGGGCAGTACTTC	CSVEEGQGLRGQYF
.	TRBD2	TRBJ2-7	TRBV5-6	15	TGTGCCAGCAGCTTGGTACTAGCGGGCTCCTACGAGCAGTACTTC	CASSLVLAGSYEQYF
.	TRBD2	TRBJ2-2	TRBV11-2	19	TGTGCCAGGCAGCTACCTTACCGTAGCGGGAGATTTGACACCGGGGAGCTGTTTTTT	CARQLPYRSGRFDTGELFF
.	.	TRBJ1-2	TRBV18	19	TGTGCCAGCTCACCAGTCCGGGTGGCAGGGCCCTATCCGACCTATGGCTACACCTTC	CASSPVRVAGPYPTYGYTF
.	TRBD1	TRBJ1-2	TRBV4-2	15	TGTGCCAGCAGCCAAGTTGTAAGGGGGCGGGATGGCTACACCTTC	CASSQVVRGRDGYTF
.	.	TRBJ2-5	TRBV5-6	13	TGTGCCAGCAGCGAATGGTACCAAGAGACCCAGTACTTC	CASSEWYQETQYF
.	.	TRBJ2-7	TRBV7-2	15	TGTGCCAGCAGCTTAGTTTTCGGGCCCTCCTACGAGCAGTACTTC	CASSLVFGPSYEQYF
few	TRBD1	TRBJ1-2	TRBV5-5	15	TGTGCCAGCAGGCCCGGACAGGCCGAGGTTTATGGCTACACCTTC	CASRPGQAEVYGYTF
.	.	TRBJ2-7	TRBV15	13	TGTGCCACTCGTCAGGTTCCCACCTACGAGCAGTACTTC	CATRQVPTYEQYF
.	.	TRBJ1-5	TRBV4-1	16	TGCGCCAGCAGCCAAAGGGACTCCCAGAACGGTCAGCCCCAGCATTTT	CASSQRDSQNGQPQHF
.	TRBD2	TRBJ2-1	TRBV5-8	17	TGTGCCAGCAAAAGACTAGCGGGAGATTTGGGTACCAATGAGCAGTTCTTC	CASKRLAGDLGTNEQFF
.	.	TRBJ1-2	TRBV4-1	14	TGCGCCAGCAGCCAAGCTCCCAGCGATTATGGCTACACCTTC	CASSQAPSDYGYTF
.	.	TRBJ2-2	TRBV6-4	14	TGTGCCAGCAGTGAAGAAGGGGTCACCGGGGAGCTGTTTTTT	CASSEEGVTGELFF
.	.	TRBJ2-7	TRBV6-5	15	TGTGCCAGCAGTCCAGACCCCGCTCGGACGGGGGAGCAGTACTTC	CASSPDPARTGEQYF
.	TRBD2	TRBJ2-2	TRBV29-1	14	TGCAGCGTTGTAAGGCTAGCGGGAGCCGGGGAGCTGTTTTTT	CSVVRLAGAGELFF
.	.	TRBJ1-1	TRBV19	11	TGTGCCAGTAGTAGTCGCAGCGAAGCTTTCTTT	CASSSRSEAFF
few	.	TRBJ1-3	TRBV5-1	15	TGCGCCAGCGCTTTGGACGGATCCTCTGGAAACACCATATATTTT	CASALDGSSGNTIYF
.	.	TRBJ2-1	TRBV11-2	14	TGTGCCAGCAGCTTAATCTCTACCTACAATGAGCAGTTCTTC	CASSLISTYNEQFF
once	.	TRBJ2-7	TRBV5-4	16	TGTGCCAGCAGCTTGGTAGGGGGAAGGTTCCTGTACGAGCAGTACTTC	CASSLVGGRFLYEQYF
.	TRBD1	TRBJ1-2	TRBV4-2	15	TGTGCCAGCAGCCAGGGACAGGAAGCTAACTATGGCTACACCTTC	CASSQGQEANYGYTF
few	TRBD2	TRBJ2-5	TRBV5-4	15	TGTGCCAGCAGAAAAGTAGCGGGAGGGGGGGAGACCCAGTACTTC	CASRKVAGGGETQYF
once	.	TRBJ2-1	TRBV28	12	TGTGCCAGCACCAGCTCCTACAATGAGCAGTTCTTC	CASTSSYNEQFF
.	.	TRBJ2-3	TRBV7-3	15	TGTGCCAGCAGCCGGGGACAAGCAAACACAGATACGCAGTATTTT	CASSRGQANTDTQYF
.	TRBD2	TRBJ2-7	TRBV5-4	14	TGTGCCAGCAGCTTGTCGGGGGGCTCCTACGAGCAGTACTTC	CASSLSGGSYEQYF